The 3 T cell receptor beta chains reported below all come from one sample, sequenced in a study of OX40 agonist ivuxolimab in advanced cancers. Libraries were prepared by immunoSEQ multiplex PCR; TCRdb keeps only in-frame clonotypes and omits some of them. The repertoire consists of about 46,000 clones, with roughly 90% occurring once and the leading ten covering approximately 12%. The sequences come from CD4+ or CD8+ T cells sorted from blood, collected in a trial of the OX40 agonist ivuxolimab. The receptor source for this set is an adult with an advanced solid tumor such as melanoma, head and neck, liver or kidney cancer.

The CDR3 coding sequence is TGCAGTGCTAGAGAAGCTAATGAGCAGTTCTTC. This translates into CSAREANEQFF. The chain carries TRBV20-1 and TRBJ2-1; unclear D gene. The CDR3 covers 11 residues. V was trimmed by 0 bases and J by 7 bases, leaving 4 bases between them. Germline CDR1 and CDR2: DFQATT and SNEGSKA (reference sequence).

CDR3 in DNA: TGTGCCAGCAGTTACGCATGGTCGTGGCTCCCGTACTCCTACGAGCAGTACTTC. It translates to CASSYAWSWLPYSYEQYF. The chain has TRBV2 and TRBJ2-7; D gene unclear. V was cut by 5 bases and J by 0 bases, with 23 bases left in between. This CDR3 comprises 18 residues. The germline V gene encodes CDR1 SNHLY and CDR2 FYNNEI.

The genes are TRBV25-1 and TRBJ1-2; D not certain. Germline V lookup: CDR1 MGHDK, CDR2 SYGVNS. The CDR3 is 14 residues long. Trimming left V 1 base short and J 8 bases short, with 14 bases between. Here the CDR3 reads CASSEFAYGVGYTF. The CDR3 DNA reads TGTGCCAGCAGTGAATTCGCTTACGGTGTGGGCTACACCTTC.